These T cell receptor beta chains were read from a single sample in a study of T cells after yellow fever vaccination. TCRdb itself ran the 5' RACE reads through MiXCR, one entry per CDR3 protein. Altogether a few hundred thousand distinct CDR3 sequences are present, 6.9% being singletons, with the ten largest covering roughly 0.9%. This specimen consisted of CD4+ T cells sorted from PBMCs, obtained 15 days after the yellow fever booster vaccination. All receptors derive from a man aged 30 to 45 who received the YFV17D yellow fever vaccine. Both conserved end residues are part of each CDR3. The order of the fields is clone size, J gene, V gene, D gene, CDR3 DNA, CDR3 protein. A D gene is named only where the DNA matches it firmly. Not every row has a clone size; where given, it reads once, few, many or a size class.

many | TRBJ2-1 | TRBV20-1 | TRBD2 | TGCAGTGCTAGGGGACTAGCGGGAGGCCCCTACAATGAGCAGTTCTTC | CSARGLAGGPYNEQFF
- | TRBJ1-2 | TRBV27 | - | TGTGCCAGCAGTTTAATCCGAGGGGACTATGGCTACACCTTC | CASSLIRGDYGYTF
- | TRBJ1-2 | TRBV5-1 | TRBD1 | TGCGCCAGCAGCTTGCCACAGGGGGCAGGAGGCTACACCTTC | CASSLPQGAGGYTF
few | TRBJ1-5 | TRBV20-1 | - | TGCAGTGCTAGACGGGGTAACACGTATCAGCCCCAGCATTTT | CSARRGNTYQPQHF
many | TRBJ2-7 | TRBV7-2 | TRBD2 | TGTGCCAGCAGCCTCAGAGGGACTAGCGGGAACTTCCAGTCCTACGAGCAGTACTTC | CASSLRGTSGNFQSYEQYF
many | TRBJ1-2 | TRBV7-9 | - | TGTGCCAGCAGCTCTGGGTGGTTGGAGGAACGGGTGATATACTTC | CASSSGWLEERVIYF
many | TRBJ2-5 | TRBV7-2 | - | TGTGCCAGCAGCGCCAGGATGGGGGAGACCCAGTACTTC | CASSARMGETQYF
few | TRBJ1-1 | TRBV5-1 | - | TGCGCCAGCAGCTTGGGTCCCCAGAGACGTCAGAACACTGAAGCTTTCTTT | CASSLGPQRRQNTEAFF
many | TRBJ2-1 | TRBV29-1 | - | TGCAGCGTTGCCCGGGTTAGCTCCTACAATGAGCAGTTCTTC | CSVARVSSYNEQFF
many | TRBJ1-2 | TRBV7-9 | - | TGTGCCAGCAGCTTAGACGACGGAATCTATGGCTACACCTTC | CASSLDDGIYGYTF
many | TRBJ2-5 | TRBV20-1 | - | TGCAGTGCAAGATGGGGGGACGGCCAGGAGACCCAGTACTTC | CSARWGDGQETQYF
- | TRBJ1-3 | TRBV7-8 | - | TGTGCCAGCAGCTTAGTGGGGGTTAATGGAAACACCATATATTTT | CASSLVGVNGNTIYF
few | TRBJ1-1 | TRBV20-1 | - | TGCAGTGCTAGAGATGAGGTTCGCAGAAGAGAAGCTTTCTTT | CSARDEVRRREAFF
few | TRBJ2-2 | TRBV6-5 | TRBD2 | TGTGCCAGCAGTTACAGGACTAGCGGGAGCACCGGGGAGCTGTTTTTT | CASSYRTSGSTGELFF
many | TRBJ2-3 | TRBV12-3/TRBV12-4 | - | TGTGCCAGCAGCCTGGGGTCGGGGGGCAGGACAGATACGCAGTATTTT | CASSLGSGGRTDTQYF
- | TRBJ2-7 | TRBV5-1 | TRBD1 | TGCGCCAGCAGCGGGACAGGGGTCAAGCAGTACTTC | CASSGTGVKQYF
many | TRBJ2-7 | TRBV6-5 | TRBD2 | TGTGCCAGCAGCAGAGCTAGCGGGAGGGCCGAGCAGTACTTC | CASSRASGRAEQYF
- | TRBJ2-7 | TRBV7-2 | - | TGTGCCAGCAGCGCGAGGGCGGGGGCTCTCGAGCAGTACTTC | CASSARAGALEQYF
many | TRBJ2-7 | TRBV6-2/TRBV6-3 | - | TGTGCCAGCAGACGTACTATGCAGGGCTACGAGCAGTACTTC | CASRRTMQGYEQYF
many | TRBJ2-1 | TRBV7-2 | - | TGTGCCAGCAGCTTAGTACTAGTGGCCTACAATGAGCAGTTCTTC | CASSLVLVAYNEQFF
- | TRBJ2-1 | TRBV20-1 | - | TGCAGTGCTCAGCGTGCCGATGAGCAGTTCTTC | CSAQRADEQFF
- | TRBJ1-6 | TRBV28 | - | TGTGCCAGCAGCGCCCCGGTCCAGGATAATTCACCCCTCCACTTT | CASSAPVQDNSPLHF
- | TRBJ2-7 | TRBV7-2 | - | TGTGCCAGCAGCTTAAGGCGAATAGACGAGCAGTACTTC | CASSLRRIDEQYF
many | TRBJ2-1 | TRBV29-1 | - | TGCAGCGTTGAAGGATCCTACAATGAGCAGTTCTTC | CSVEGSYNEQFF
many | TRBJ2-2 | TRBV6-2/TRBV6-3 | TRBD2 | TGTGCCAGCACCCCCCTAGCGGGATCCACCGGGGAGCTGTTTTTT | CASTPLAGSTGELFF
many | TRBJ2-2 | TRBV12-3/TRBV12-4 | - | TGTGCCAGCAGCCCCTCCAGGAGCACCGGGGAGCTGTTTTTT | CASSPSRSTGELFF
many | TRBJ2-5 | TRBV29-1 | - | TGCAGCGTTGCGGTTCAGGCAGGGACCCAGTACTTC | CSVAVQAGTQYF
- | TRBJ2-6 | TRBV4-3 | - | TGCGCCAGCAGCCAAGATGCGGGGATTGTGACCAACGTCCTGACTTTC | CASSQDAGIVTNVLTF
many | TRBJ1-5 | TRBV4-2 | - | TGTGCCAGCAGCCAAGATGTCCGGGAGAGTCAGCCCCAGCATTTT | CASSQDVRESQPQHF
- | TRBJ2-1 | TRBV15 | - | TGTGCCACCAGCAGAGGGGGGACTTACAACAATGAGCAGTTCTTC | CATSRGGTYNNEQFF
many | TRBJ2-7 | TRBV29-1 | - | TGCAGCGTTGACCGAGCCCCGGGTGAGCAGTACTTC | CSVDRAPGEQYF
- | TRBJ2-5 | TRBV3-1 | - | TGTGCCAGCAGCCAGGCGTTAAGTCAAGAGACCCAGTACTTC | CASSQALSQETQYF
few | TRBJ2-3 | TRBV4-3 | TRBD2 | TGCGCCAGCAGCCAACGAACTAGCGGGAGTACAACGCAGTATTTT | CASSQRTSGSTTQYF
- | TRBJ2-3 | TRBV19 | TRBD2 | TGTGCCAGTAGTGGACTAGCGGACACAGATACGCAGTATTTT | CASSGLADTDTQYF
many | TRBJ2-1 | TRBV6-5 | TRBD2 | TGTGCCAGCAGTTCTCATATTAGCGGGATCAATGAGCAGTTCTTC | CASSSHISGINEQFF
- | TRBJ1-1 | TRBV12-3/TRBV12-4 | TRBD1 | TGTGCCTGCTCCAGGGGGACTTCGGGTGAAGCTTTCTTT | CACSRGTSGEAFF
few | TRBJ2-7 | TRBV7-2 | TRBD2 | TGTGCCAGCAGCTCGGCCAGCGGGAGCTCTACCTACGAGCAGTACTTC | CASSSASGSSTYEQYF
- | TRBJ2-1 | TRBV10-3 | - | TGTGCCATCAGTGGTTTAGGGGGAACGGGGGACAATGAGCAGTTCTTC | CAISGLGGTGDNEQFF
many | TRBJ2-1 | TRBV12-3/TRBV12-4 | TRBD2 | TGTGCCAGCAGTTTAAGGCTAGCGGGCCTCAATGAGCAGTTCTTC | CASSLRLAGLNEQFF
- | TRBJ2-5 | TRBV30 | - | TGTGCCTGGAGTTCGCCAGAGACCCAGTACTTC | CAWSSPETQYF
few | TRBJ2-1 | TRBV7-2 | TRBD2 | TGTGCCAGCAGCGTACTAGCGGGAGAAAACGGTGAGCAGTTCTTC | CASSVLAGENGEQFF
many | TRBJ1-2 | TRBV5-1 | - | TGCGCCAGCAGGTTGATGGACTCTTCTAACTATGGCTACACCTTC | CASRLMDSSNYGYTF
many | TRBJ2-5 | TRBV10-3 | - | TGTGCCATCAGCTCTGGGACTGGCCAAGAGACCCAGTACTTC | CAISSGTGQETQYF
- | TRBJ2-2 | TRBV19 | TRBD1 | TGTGCCAGTAGAGCCGGGACAGGGGGCACCGGGGAGCTGTTTTTT | CASRAGTGGTGELFF
few | TRBJ2-6 | TRBV6-2/TRBV6-3 | - | TGTGCCAGCAGTTGGACAGTTATCGCCGGGGCCAACGTCCTGACTTTC | CASSWTVIAGANVLTF
- | TRBJ2-2 | TRBV20-1 | - | TGCAGTGCCCTCAAGACGGAAACCGGGGAGCTGTTTTTT | CSALKTETGELFF
- | TRBJ1-4 | TRBV20-1 | - | TGCAGTGCTCGCCCCCCAGGGTCATTCCGACAAAATGAAAAACTGTTTTTT | CSARPPGSFRQNEKLFF
- | TRBJ2-7 | TRBV19 | - | TGTGCCAGTAGTACGGACTCCCAGAGCTCCTACGAGCAGTACTTC | CASSTDSQSSYEQYF
- | TRBJ2-7 | TRBV21-1 | - | TGTGCCAGCAGCAAAGGTGGAAAGAGACAGGCCTACGAGCAGTACTTC | CASSKGGKRQAYEQYF
few | TRBJ1-6 | TRBV20-1 | - | TGCAGTGCGCGGGCCACCTTAAATTCACCCCTCCACTTT | CSARATLNSPLHF
- | TRBJ1-2 | TRBV5-5 | - | TGTGCCAGCAGCTTGGCAGGGAGGGAAGGCTACACCTTC | CASSLAGREGYTF
few | TRBJ2-6 | TRBV7-2 | - | TGTGCCAGCAGCCCGAACCCCCCCGGGGCCAACGTCCTGACTTTC | CASSPNPPGANVLTF
- | TRBJ2-1 | TRBV30 | TRBD2 | TGTGCCAGCCGACTAGCGGGAGTTGTATATGAGCAGTTCTTC | CASRLAGVVYEQFF